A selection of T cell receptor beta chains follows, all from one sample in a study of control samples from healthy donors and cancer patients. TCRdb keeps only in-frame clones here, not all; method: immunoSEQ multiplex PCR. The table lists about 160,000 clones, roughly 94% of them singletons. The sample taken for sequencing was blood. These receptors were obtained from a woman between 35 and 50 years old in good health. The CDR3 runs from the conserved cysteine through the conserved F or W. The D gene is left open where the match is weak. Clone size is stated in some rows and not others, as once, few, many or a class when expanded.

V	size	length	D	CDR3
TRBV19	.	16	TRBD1	CASSIGTGFGTDTQYF
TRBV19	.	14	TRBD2	CASSMGGVQETQYF
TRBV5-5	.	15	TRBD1	CASSLEGQGAGEQFF
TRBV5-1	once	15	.	CASSLSGSGTGELFF
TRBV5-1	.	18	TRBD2	CASSLEASGRAGTDTQYF
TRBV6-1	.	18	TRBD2	CASSEGGTSGGGTDTQYF
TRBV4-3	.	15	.	CASSQDEGMNTEAFF
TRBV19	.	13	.	CASSLPFLNIQYF
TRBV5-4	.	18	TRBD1	CASSPASPGTGGLRTQYF
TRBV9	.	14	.	CASSVAGVPGEQFF
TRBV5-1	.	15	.	CASSLGGVGDTEAFF
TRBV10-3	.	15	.	CAISGTLTGNQPQHF
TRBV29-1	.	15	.	CSVGIWLNSYNEQFF
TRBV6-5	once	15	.	CASRTPQTRSNEQYF
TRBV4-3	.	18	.	CASSQETAALLSGNTIYF
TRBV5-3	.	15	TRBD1	CARSKPGQGCSPLHF
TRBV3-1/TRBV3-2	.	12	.	CASSQGGGGYTF
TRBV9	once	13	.	CASSSDPAYEQYF
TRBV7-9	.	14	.	CASSSEDRNTEAFF
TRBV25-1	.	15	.	CASRETGFMNTEAFF
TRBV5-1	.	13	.	CASSVTGRDTQYF
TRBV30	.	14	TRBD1	CAWSIQGQGAGYTF
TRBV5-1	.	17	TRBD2	CASSLVSSGSGADTQYF
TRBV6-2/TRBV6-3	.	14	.	CASSYQGVFYGYTF
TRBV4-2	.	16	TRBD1	CASSPRDRGSPEKLFF
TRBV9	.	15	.	CASSVAGSPYNEQFF
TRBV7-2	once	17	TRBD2	CASRGTSERGSYNEQFF
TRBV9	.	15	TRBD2	CASSFAGGITGELFF
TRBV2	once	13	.	CASSELGTGELFF
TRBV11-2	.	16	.	CASSIIQVFSGNTIYF